Listed below are T cell receptor beta chains from one sample, sequenced in a study of T-cell memory formation after mild COVID-19. TCRdb passed the 5' RACE reads through MiXCR, listing each CDR3 protein once. This table holds about 430,000 distinct CDR3 sequences, around 17% found once. The sample consisted of PBMCs or a T cell subset sorted from them (not recorded which). The origin of the receptors is a man in his late teens or twenties who had mild COVID-19 (a few samples of this study predate the infection). Cell type and time point are not known. CDR3s include the opening cysteine and the closing phenylalanine or tryptophan. D genes are given only for firm matches. Expanded clones are given a class, and other clones once, few, many or no size at all.

j_gene | d_gene | abundance | v_gene | len | CDR3nt | CDR3aa
TRBJ2-1 | . | few | TRBV6-2/TRBV6-3 | 15 | TGTGCCAGTAATCGGGGGAGGAGCTCCTACAATGAGCAGTTCTTC | CASNRGRSSYNEQFF
TRBJ1-5 | TRBD1 | few | TRBV15 | 15 | TGTGCCACCAGCAGCGGGACAGCTAGCAATCAGCCCCAGCATTTT | CATSSGTASNQPQHF
TRBJ1-1 | . | few | TRBV12-3/TRBV12-4 | 11 | TGTGCCAGCAGTTTTCACACTGAAGCTTTCTTT | CASSFHTEAFF
TRBJ2-3 | TRBD1 | . | TRBV10-2 | 12 | TGCGCCAGCAGAGGACAGGAAGATACGCAGTATTTT | CASRGQEDTQYF
TRBJ2-5 | . | . | TRBV9 | 15 | TGTGCCAGCAGCGTATCCTGGGGAGGACAAGAGACCCAGTACTTC | CASSVSWGGQETQYF
TRBJ1-1 | TRBD1 | . | TRBV6-6 | 16 | TGTGCCAGCAGTTACTCGATTGACAGGGGAAACACTGAAGCTTTCTTT | CASSYSIDRGNTEAFF
TRBJ2-1 | TRBD2 | few | TRBV11-2 | 17 | TGTGCCAGCAGCTTGCCGCTAGCGGCCAACTCCTACAATGAGCAGTTCTTC | CASSLPLAANSYNEQFF
TRBJ2-7 | . | few | TRBV6-5 | 13 | TGTGCCAGTAACGCGGGACGCGGCTACGAGCAGTACTTC | CASNAGRGYEQYF
TRBJ2-7 | . | few | TRBV9 | 12 | TGTGCCAGCAGCGTGGGAGGGGGCGAGCAGTACTTC | CASSVGGGEQYF
TRBJ2-1 | . | few | TRBV2 | 12 | TGTGCCAGCAGTGATAGCAGGGTTGAGCAGTTCTTC | CASSDSRVEQFF
TRBJ1-1 | . | few | TRBV6-5 | 15 | TGTGCCAGCAATCGAAACGGACAGCCGAACACTGAAGCTTTCTTT | CASNRNGQPNTEAFF